This TCR beta chain was captured in a study of blood T cell repertoires in COVID-19. Across the study: Samples taken during acute and convalescent COVID-19 were collected in the United States, Italy and Spain. T cells, B-cell-depleted T cells, or PBMCs provided the cDNA or gDNA that served as material.

The CDR3 is made up of 15 amino acids. CDR1 is MNHEY and CDR2 is SVGAGI in the germline V gene. Trimming stripped 5 bases from V and 5 bases from J, with 18 bases between. Methods used by the authors: Reference gene primer amplification yielded estimated nucleated cell counts. TCRdb's copy holds only in-frame clones and misses some; the assay was immunoSEQ multiplex PCR. That table is the source of V, J and clone size, and D and trimming were worked out from the DNA. The sample holds some 130,000 clones, 65% to 90% seen once. The sequencing input was peripheral blood. The source is a man older than 75 with acute or convalescent COVID-19. V and J are TRBV6-5 and TRBJ1-1; tentatively, D is TRBD1 (5 bases). Here the CDR3 DNA reads TGTGCCAGCAGTCTGGTCCAGGGCTTGGGAACTGAAGCTTTCTTT. It codes for CASSLVQGLGTEAFF.